Shown below are 28 T cell receptor beta chains from a single sample sequenced in a study of T cell changes during pregnancy in multiple sclerosis. Profiled with immunoSEQ multiplex PCR; TCRdb holds only in-frame clones, not every one. The data hold about 30,000 clones, with 90% observed a single time. The source material was CD4+ T cells from peripheral blood mononuclear cells, sampled in the second trimester of pregnancy. Every receptor here comes from a female donor in good health, enrolled as a control in a pregnancy study.

The gene calls are TRBV6-5 and TRBJ1-1; no definite D call. Trimming took 6 bases from V and 5 from J, leaving 7 bases between them. CDR3 length equals 11 residues. Germline V lookup: CDR1 MNHEY, CDR2 SVGAGI. CDR3 residues: CASRRLTEAFF. As DNA, the CDR3 is TGTGCCAGCAGACGACTAACTGAAGCTTTCTTT.

The chain couples TRBV10-3 to TRBJ2-5; 14 nucleotides match TRBD2. Germline-derived CDR1 and CDR2 are ENHRY and SYGVKD. Unmatched junction bases numbered 4, after V lost 3 bases and J lost 4 bases. The CDR3 is 16 residues long. The CDR3 region has the DNA TGTGCCATCAGTGACGGGACTAGCGGGAGTGGAGAGACCCAGTACTTC. Amino acid sequence: CAISDGTSGSGETQYF.

The chain links TRBV11-3 to TRBJ2-1; 13 nucleotides line up with TRBD2. The CDR3 loop spans 16 amino acids. Trimming removed 3 bases from V and 9 bases from J; junction bases left unmatched: 8. Per the germline V gene, CDR1 is SGHNT and CDR2 is YENEEA. Written as DNA, the CDR3 is TGTGCCAGCAGCTTCGAGGGGACTAGCGGGATTAGTGAGCAGTTCTTC. Translating gives CASSFEGTSGISEQFF.

The chain couples TRBV7-8 to TRBJ2-5; 8 bases are shared with TRBD2. In germline, CDR1 is SGHVS, CDR2 FQNEAQ. V trimming: 1 base; J trimming: 5 bases; junction bases outside the gene matches: 3. The length of the CDR3 is 14 residues. The CDR3 spells CASSLVASGETQYF. As DNA, the CDR3 is TGTGCCAGCAGCTTAGTGGCTAGCGGGGAGACCCAGTACTTC.

The rearrangement links TRBV7-2 to TRBJ1-4, with D tentatively TRBD1 (5 bases). CDR3 length equals 17 residues. The V end lost 1 base, the J end lost 8 bases, and 20 bases lay between the germline ends. Germline lookup yields CDR1 SGHTA and CDR2 FQGNSA. CDR3 loop: CASSLVGQAGGGEKLFF. For the CDR3, the DNA is TGTGCCAGCAGCTTAGTAGGGCAGGCCGGCGGGGGGGAAAAACTGTTTTTT. Looking up the rest from reference TRBV7-2 and TRBJ1-4 gives the full variable domain: GAGVSQSPSNKVTEKGKDVELRCDPISGHTALYWYRQSLGQGLEFLIYFQGNSAPDKSGLPSDRFSAERTGGSVSTLTIQRTQQEDSAVYLCASSLVGQAGGGEKLFFGSGTQLSVL.

With respect to this clone: Sequence at one end of the junction differs from germline and may be a read error. The V call is TRBV7-7, the J call TRBJ2-5; D is possibly TRBD2 (6 bases). The length of the CDR3 is 15 residues. Germline CDR1 and CDR2: SSHAT and FNYEAQ (reference sequence). The CDR3 here is CASSSGGDDGETQYF. The CDR3 coding sequence is TGTGCTAGCAGCTCAGGCGGGGATGATGGAGAGACCCAGTACTTC.

This clone showed up just a few times. The rearrangement links TRBV6-1 to TRBJ2-3; 7 bases fit TRBD2. The germline gives CDR1 MNHNS, CDR2 SASEGT. The V and J ends lost 8 bases and 2 bases, in that order; junction bases with no gene match: 4. CDR3 size: 13 residues. This CDR3 is CASLGLNTDTQYF. The CDR3, as DNA: TGTGCCAGCTTGGGACTAAACACAGATACGCAGTATTTT.

The J gene is TRBJ1-2, the V gene TRBV28; D not certain. Looked up from germline, CDR1 is MDHEN and CDR2 is SYDVKM. The CDR3 sequence is 14 residues long. V was shortened by 3 bases and J by 4 bases, with 12 bases between the two germline ends. The CDR3 sequence: CASSFAPGVYGYTF. DNA for the CDR3: TGTGCCAGCAGTTTTGCGCCAGGCGTCTATGGCTACACCTTC.

The genes are TRBV6-6 and TRBJ1-4; 12 nucleotides match TRBD1. From germline, CDR1 is MNHNY and CDR2 SVGAGI (reference sequence). The V gene end was trimmed by 7 bases and the J gene end by 8 bases; junction bases not matched to a gene: 5. This CDR3 contains 14 residues. The CDR3 loop is CASTGTGGVEKLFF. CDR3 nucleotide sequence: TGTGCCAGCACCGGGACAGGGGGCGTAGAAAAACTGTTTTTT.

The CDR3 DNA sequence: TGTGCCAGTACTACGGCTGGCGAGGCCACCGGGGAGCTGTTTTTT. Protein product: CASTTAGEATGELFF. J is TRBJ2-2 and V is TRBV7-9, with D uncertain. The CDR3 is 15 amino acids. Germline V CDR1 and CDR2: SEHNR, FQNEAQ (reference sequence). V was trimmed by 9 bases and J by 4 bases, leaving 18 bases between them.

The chain's CDR3 is CASSHSPGQRVHEQFF. CDR3 coding DNA: TGCGCCAGCAGCCACTCACCGGGACAGCGGGTTCATGAGCAGTTCTTC. The J gene is TRBJ2-1, the V gene TRBV4-1; D may be TRBD1 (7 bases). Germline V CDR1 and CDR2: MGHRA, YSYEKL. The V end lost 3 bases, the J end lost 8 bases, and 20 bases lay between the germline ends. The CDR3 length is 16 residues.

CDR3 sequence: CASTLLAGDTDTQYF. The CDR3 bases are TGTGCCAGCACCCTACTAGCGGGAGACACAGATACGCAGTATTTT. This chain links TRBV7-2 with TRBJ2-3, with 11 bases matching TRBD2. Germline values: CDR1 SGHTA, CDR2 FQGNSA. CDR3 length: 15 residues. Losses at the gene ends were 7 bases for V and 2 bases for J; bases not matched to a gene: 5.

V and J are TRBV2 and TRBJ2-1; 11 nucleotides align to TRBD2. CDR1 is SNHLY and CDR2 is FYNNEI in the germline V gene. The CDR3 has 14 amino acids. V gave up 3 bases and J gave up 7 bases; unmatched junction bases: 2. In DNA, the CDR3 is TGTGCCAGCAGTGATAGCGGGAGGGGGAATGAGCAGTTCTTC. Protein sequence: CASSDSGRGNEQFF.

This clone was observed once. The chain is built from TRBV5-6 and TRBJ2-5; 7 bases fit TRBD1. The germline CDR1 and CDR2 sequences are SGHDT and YYEEEE. V trimming: 4 bases; J trimming: 0 bases; junction bases outside the gene matches: 9. This CDR3 region has 16 residues. CDR3 in amino acids: CASSVSQGWYQETQYF. The DNA of the CDR3 is TGTGCCAGCAGCGTCTCACAGGGGTGGTACCAAGAGACCCAGTACTTC. Based on the CDR3 plus reference TRBV5-6 and TRBJ2-5, the full variable domain is DAGVTQSPTHLIKTRGQQVTLRCSPKSGHDTVSWYQQALGQGPQFIFQYYEEEERQRGNFPDRFSGHQFPNYSSELNVNALLLGDSALYLCASSVSQGWYQETQYFGPGTRLLVL.

V usage is TRBV6-6 and J usage is TRBJ2-6, with TRBD1 matching over 7 bases. Germline V lookup: CDR1 MNHNY, CDR2 SVGAGI (reference sequence). Trimming removed 6 bases from V and 1 base from J; junction bases left unmatched: 3. This CDR3 is built from 15 residues. The CDR3 region is CASSLQGSGANVLTF. The DNA for the CDR3 is TGTGCCAGCAGCCTACAGGGGTCTGGGGCCAACGTCCTGACTTTC.

The chain carries TRBV30 and TRBJ2-1; D unclear. With 0 bases removed from V and 2 bases from J, the gap between germline ends came to 11 bases. There are 15 residues in the CDR3. CDR1 GTSNPN and CDR2 SVGIG come from the germline V gene (reference sequence). The CDR3 region has the DNA TGTGCCTGGAGTGTACAACCAGGAACCTACAATGAGCAGTTCTTC. This codes for CAWSVQPGTYNEQFF.

The chain carries TRBV28 and TRBJ2-7; TRBD2 agrees at 11 bases. The V segment lost 0 bases and the J segment 2 bases; nucleotides outside the gene matches: 3. The CDR3 runs to 16 residues. Germline V gene data show CDR1 as MDHEN and CDR2 as SYDVKM. CDR3 DNA sequence: TGTGCCAGCAGTTTATGGAGTAGCGGGAGGGCCTACGAGCAGTACTTC. Amino acids: CASSLWSSGRAYEQYF.

This chain joins TRBV6-1 and TRBJ2-7, with D perhaps matching TRBD2 (6 bases). Germline loops: CDR1 MNHNS, CDR2 SASEGT. The CDR3 is made up of 16 amino acids. V lost 0 bases and J 0 bases, leaving 12 bases between the germline ends. Written as DNA, the CDR3 is TGTGCCAGCAGTGAAGCAGGGCTAGCGTCCTCCTACGAGCAGTACTTC. This translates into CASSEAGLASSYEQYF.

This clone was picked up a small number of times. This chain uses TRBV7-9 with TRBJ2-7; 13 bases fit TRBD2. CDR3 length equals 12 residues. CDR1 SEHNR and CDR2 FQNEAQ come from the germline V gene (reference sequence). V gave up 2 bases and J gave up 13 bases; unmatched junction bases: 2. The CDR3 region is CASSLTSGRGYF. CDR3 nucleotides: TGTGCCAGCAGCTTAACTAGCGGGAGGGGATACTTC.

This clone has only one observation. This chain links TRBV5-1 with TRBJ2-7, with 7 positions matching TRBD1. Germline V gene data show CDR1 as SGHRS and CDR2 as YFSETQ. V shed 9 bases and J 5 bases; nucleotides not matched to a gene: 11. This CDR3 is built from 13 residues. CDR3: CATAQGPADEQYF. In nucleotides, the CDR3 is TGCGCCACCGCACAGGGGCCGGCGGACGAGCAGTACTTC.

This clone has just a few counts. The chain carries TRBV9 and TRBJ1-1; D is possibly TRBD1 (6 bases). The CDR3 is 16 residues long. The V end was cut by 3 bases, the J end by 7 bases, with 22 bases between. Germline assignment: CDR1 SGDLS and CDR2 YYNGEE. CDR3 sequence: CASSEGNRVKPDEAFF. CDR3 bases: TGTGCCAGCAGCGAGGGGAACAGGGTGAAACCGGATGAAGCTTTCTTT.

V usage is TRBV10-3 and J usage is TRBJ2-5; 10 nucleotides align to TRBD1. There are 16 residues in the CDR3. J was trimmed by 5 bases and V by 3 bases; bases with no gene match: 9. Per the germline V gene, CDR1 is ENHRY and CDR2 is SYGVKD. For the CDR3, the DNA is TGTGCCATCAGTGACCTAAGACAGGGGGCGCGGGAGACCCAGTACTTC. Protein: CAISDLRQGARETQYF.

This clone was seen once. The chain recombines TRBV5-4 with TRBJ1-6; no firm D call. From germline, CDR1 is SGHNT and CDR2 YYREEE (reference sequence). The CDR3 is 15 residues long. V lost 4 bases to trimming and J lost 8 bases, with 16 bases between them. In DNA form, the CDR3 reads TGTGCCAGCAGCGCGGCGGGGTCTCGGGATTCACCCCTCCACTTT. It yields the protein CASSAAGSRDSPLHF.

The rearrangement joins TRBV30 to TRBJ1-2; no reliable D call. CDR1 is GTSNPN and CDR2 is SVGIG in the germline V gene (reference sequence). The V and J ends lost 4 bases and 3 bases respectively, with 21 bases between them. CDR3 length: 16 residues. The DNA of the CDR3 is TGTGCCTGGAACGTTGCGGGAACAAGGGCCCACTATGGCTACACCTTC. Residues: CAWNVAGTRAHYGYTF.

The chain has TRBV7-2 and TRBJ1-1; the D gene is possibly TRBD1 (5 bases). CDR1 is SGHTA, CDR2 FQGNSA, per germline. The CDR3 contains 13 residues. Trimming shortened V by 1 base and J by 4 bases, and 7 bases separated the two germline ends. The CDR3 nucleotides are TGTGCCAGCAGCTTAGTGCAGGGCACTGAAGCTTTCTTT. Protein sequence: CASSLVQGTEAFF.

This chain connects TRBV2 to TRBJ1-3, with D hard to call. Germline loops: CDR1 SNHLY, CDR2 FYNNEI. The CDR3 runs to 19 residues. V dropped 8 bases and J dropped 1 base, with 27 bases sitting between them. CDR3 residues: CASGETKGLVVGSGNTIYF. In DNA, the CDR3 is TGTGCCAGCGGGGAAACCAAAGGACTCGTTGTCGGGTCTGGAAACACCATATATTTT.

The chain is built from TRBV19 and TRBJ2-7; 9 nucleotides match TRBD1. The CDR3 covers 18 residues. Germline trimming cut 1 base from V and 0 bases from J; bases unmatched to any gene: 10. Per the germline V gene, CDR1 is LNHDA and CDR2 is SQIVND (reference sequence). The CDR3 loop is CASSIVMAGQGNSYEQYF. CDR3 nucleotide sequence: TGTGCCAGTAGTATAGTTATGGCGGGACAGGGTAACTCCTACGAGCAGTACTTC.

This CDR3 is CASSLSLGGVYEQYF. The CDR3 DNA sequence: TGTGCCAGCAGCTTATCGCTGGGGGGAGTCTACGAGCAGTACTTC. This chain links TRBV13 with TRBJ2-7; D might be TRBD2 (6 bases). V lost 2 bases and J 3 bases, leaving 14 bases between the germline ends. This CDR3 has 15 amino acids. Germline CDR1 PRHDT, CDR2 FYEKMQ (reference sequence).